This T cell receptor beta chain is from a study of shared clonotypes between healthy human individuals. Background on the study: There were three CD4 naive, three CD4 memory, two CD8 naive and one CD8 memory plates per donor.

The deep-level immunoSEQ assay was used. Assay: immunoSEQ multiplex PCR; the TCRdb copy retains only in-frame clones and omits some. The data show about 2 million clones, about 95% seen once. Trimming pared 8 bases from V and 5 bases from J, leaving 16 bases between. Germline loops: CDR1 SNHLY, CDR2 FYNNEI. CDR3 size: 13 residues. Remarks on this clone: Antigen unknown.

Study-wide results and limits: Generally, naive subsets came out with larger estimated richness than memory subsets. Rarefaction exposed incomplete sorted-subset sequencing despite large depth.

Naivety among CD8 cells was defined by CD45RO negativity and positive CCR7 selection, thereby excluding terminally differentiated effector memory CD45RA+ cells. This sequence originates from a man between 18 and 29 years old in good health. The chain carries TRBV2 and TRBJ2-7; D is perhaps TRBD2 (7 bases). Sequencing input: naive CD8+ T cells sorted from blood. The CDR3 DNA sequence: TGTGCCAGCGGGGGGGGCAGCGGCAACGAGCAGTACTTC. Translated, it gives CASGGGSGNEQYF.